Described below is a single T cell receptor (beta chain) sequence and its context. The data belong to a study of shared clonotypes between healthy human individuals. Trimming left V 4 bases short and J 3 bases short, with 9 bases between. CDR3 length: 14 residues. Germline CDR1 reads MGHDK; CDR2 reads SYGVNS. Each replicate PCR on the sorted subsets used roughly 190 ng DNA (around 30,000 T cell genomes). Sequencing was performed with immunoSEQ multiplex PCR; in TCRdb, only in-frame clones are kept and a portion is missing. The table shows roughly 500,000 clones, with almost 97% occurring only once. This sequence originates from a woman between 25 and 40 years old in good health. The chain combines TRBV25-1 with TRBJ2-2; the D is unclear. The sample comprised naive CD4+ T cells sorted from blood. Indicated subset: CD45RA+ positively selected. In DNA, the CDR3 is TGTGCCAGCAGTGGCCGGGCCCACACCGGGGAGCTGTTTTTT. This sequence encodes CASSGRAHTGELFF.